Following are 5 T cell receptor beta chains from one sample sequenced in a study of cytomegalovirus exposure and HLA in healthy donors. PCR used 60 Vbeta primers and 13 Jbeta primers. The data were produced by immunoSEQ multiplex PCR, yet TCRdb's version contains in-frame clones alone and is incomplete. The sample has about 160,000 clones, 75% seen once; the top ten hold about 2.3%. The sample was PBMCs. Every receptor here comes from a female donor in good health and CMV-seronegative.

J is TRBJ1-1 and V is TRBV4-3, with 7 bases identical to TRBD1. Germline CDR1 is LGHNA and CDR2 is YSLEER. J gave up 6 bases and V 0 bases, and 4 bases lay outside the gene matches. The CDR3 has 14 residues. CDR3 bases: TGCGCCAGCAGCCAAGAGGGGCAGGGGGCTGAAGCTTTCTTT. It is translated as CASSQEGQGAEAFF.

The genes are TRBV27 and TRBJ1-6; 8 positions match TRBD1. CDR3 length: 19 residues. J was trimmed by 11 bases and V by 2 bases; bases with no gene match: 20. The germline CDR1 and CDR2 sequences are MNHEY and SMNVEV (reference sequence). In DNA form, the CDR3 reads TGTGCCAGCAGTTTACGGGGAGGGACAGGACCTCCCTTTCGGACACCCCTCCACTTT. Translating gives CASSLRGGTGPPFRTPLHF.

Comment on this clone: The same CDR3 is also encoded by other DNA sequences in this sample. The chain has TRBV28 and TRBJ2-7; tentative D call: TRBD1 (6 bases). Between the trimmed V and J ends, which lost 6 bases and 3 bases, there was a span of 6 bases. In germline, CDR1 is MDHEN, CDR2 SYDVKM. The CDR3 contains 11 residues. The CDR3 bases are TGTGCCAGCAGCAGGGGCTACGAGCAGTACTTC. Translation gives CASSRGYEQYF.

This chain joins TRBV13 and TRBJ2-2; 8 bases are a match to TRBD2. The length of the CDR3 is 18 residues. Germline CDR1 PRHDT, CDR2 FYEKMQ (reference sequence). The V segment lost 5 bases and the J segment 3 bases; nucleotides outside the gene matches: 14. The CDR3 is CASSRKGFGGGDTGELFF. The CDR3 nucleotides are TGTGCCAGCAGCCGAAAGGGTTTCGGGGGGGGCGACACCGGGGAGCTGTTTTTT. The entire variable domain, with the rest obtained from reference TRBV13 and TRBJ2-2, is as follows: AAGVIQSPRHLIKEKRETATLKCYPIPRHDTVYWYQQGPGQDPQFLISFYEKMQSDKGSIPDRFSAQQFSDYHSELNMSSLELGDSALYFCASSRKGFGGGDTGELFFGEGSRLTVL.

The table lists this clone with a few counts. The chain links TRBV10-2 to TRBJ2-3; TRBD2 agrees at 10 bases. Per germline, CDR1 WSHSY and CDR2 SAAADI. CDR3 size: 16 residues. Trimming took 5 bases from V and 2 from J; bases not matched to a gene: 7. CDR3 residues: CASSPLAGAVTDTQYF. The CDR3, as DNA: TGCGCCAGCAGTCCGCTAGCGGGGGCCGTCACAGATACGCAGTATTTT.